What follows are 8 T cell receptor beta chains derived from one specimen sequenced in a study of regulatory T cells in long-lasting Graves disease. Time point denoted: newly diagnosed GD, antithyroid drugs for less than 3 months. PBMC-extracted RNA yielded the TCR library. The TCR beta library used iRepertoire HTBI primers with Arm-PCR amplification of CDR3. TCRdb redid the calling of the multiplex PCR reads with MiXCR, one entry per CDR3 protein. The sample yields 350,000 to 500,000 distinct CDR3 sequences, about 16% seen once. This sample was also put to use in a study of T cells in Graves' hyperthyroidism and ophthalmopathy.

The input for sequencing was peripheral blood mononuclear cells (PBMCs), taken at new diagnosis, from a patient treated with antithyroid drugs. The receptors come from a woman aged 18-29 years with Graves disease.

This clonotype was seen many times. The rearrangement joins TRBV28 to TRBJ2-7; 7 bases line up with TRBD1. Trimming cost V 11 bases and J 2 bases; bases outside gene matches: 6. There are 12 residues in the CDR3. Germline CDR1 MDHEN, CDR2 SYDVKM. CDR3: CAARDRTYEQYF. As DNA, the CDR3 is TGTGCCGCCCGGGACAGAACCTACGAGCAGTACTTC. Full variable domain (remainder filled in from reference TRBV28 and TRBJ2-7): DVKVTQSSRYLVKRTGEKVFLECVQDMDHENMFWYRQDPGLGLRLIYFSYDVKMKEKGDIPEGYSVSREKKERFSLILESASTNQTSMYLCAARDRTYEQYFGPGTRLTVT.

The sample holds a few counts of this clonotype. The chain carries TRBV6-1 and TRBJ2-3; TRBD2 matches at 7 bases. CDR1 is MNHNS and CDR2 is SASEGT in the germline V gene. The CDR3 consists of 18 residues. V lost 6 bases to trimming and J lost 3 bases; unmatched junction nucleotides: 18. CDR3 protein: CASRDPTAGGSWTDTQYF. CDR3 in DNA: TGTGCCAGCAGAGACCCCACGGCCGGCGGGAGTTGGACAGATACGCAGTATTTT.

This clonotype was found many times. The rearrangement uses TRBV27 and TRBJ2-3; 9 bases line up with TRBD2. CDR1 MNHEY and CDR2 SMNVEV come from the germline V gene (reference sequence). The CDR3 contains 15 residues. Here the CDR3 DNA reads TGTGCGGTAGGGCGGGAGGGCGGTCCCACAGATACGCAGTATTTT. Its translation: CAVGREGGPTDTQYF.

This clonotype was seen many times. This chain's CDR3 is CASSWLGGDTQYF. The CDR3 DNA sequence: TGTGCCAGCAGCTGGCTAGGCGGAGATACGCAGTATTTT. V is TRBV7-3 and J is TRBJ2-3, with D unclear. Germline assignment: CDR1 SGHTA and CDR2 FQGTGA. The CDR3 length is 13 residues. Trimming pared 4 bases from V and 5 bases from J, leaving 10 bases between.

This clonotype was found many times. Here the CDR3 DNA reads TGTGCCAGCAGCTTGGTGCTAGCGGAGTTGGCAGATACGCAGTATTTT. Amino acid sequence: CASSLVLAELADTQYF. The chain has TRBV5-6 and TRBJ2-3; 7 positions match TRBD2. Per germline, CDR1 SGHDT and CDR2 YYEEEE. With 0 bases clipped from V and 4 bases from J, the junction kept 8 bases outside the gene matches. The CDR3 has 16 amino acids.

This clonotype was found a few times. J is TRBJ2-2 and V is TRBV10-1; D remains unclear. Germline V CDR1 and CDR2: WNHNN, SYGVQD (reference sequence). The V gene lost 0 bases and the J gene lost 4 bases, with 3 bases spanning the gap. The length of the CDR3 is 13 residues. The CDR3 loop is CASSESGTGELFF. The CDR3 bases are TGCGCCAGCAGTGAGTCAGGCACCGGGGAGCTGTTTTTT.

This clonotype was picked up many times. This rearrangement joins TRBV18 to TRBJ1-1; D call uncertain. The CDR3 consists of 14 residues. Between the trimmed V and J ends, which lost 8 bases and 2 bases, there was a span of 15 bases. Germline assignment: CDR1 KGHSH and CDR2 LQKENI. The CDR3 bases are TGTGCCAGCAGCCCCCCATCAGTTAACACTGAAGCTTTCTTT. Translating gives CASSPPSVNTEAFF.

The chain has TRBV6-1 and TRBJ1-6, with a tentative D call TRBD1 (5 bases). V was shortened by 6 bases and J by 6 bases, with 9 bases between the two germline ends. The CDR3 consists of 13 residues. Germline V gene data show CDR1 as MNHNS and CDR2 as SASEGT. The CDR3 DNA reads as TGTGCCAGCAGACCCGACAGTAATTCACCCCTCCACTTT. Protein: CASRPDSNSPLHF.